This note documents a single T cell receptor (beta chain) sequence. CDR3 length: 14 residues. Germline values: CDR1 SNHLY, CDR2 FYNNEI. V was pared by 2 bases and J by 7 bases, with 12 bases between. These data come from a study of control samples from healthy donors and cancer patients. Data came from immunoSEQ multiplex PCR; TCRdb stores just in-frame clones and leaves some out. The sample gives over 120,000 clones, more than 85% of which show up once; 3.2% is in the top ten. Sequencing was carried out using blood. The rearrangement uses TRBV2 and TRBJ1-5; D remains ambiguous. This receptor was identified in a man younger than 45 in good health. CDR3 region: CASSEISRNQPQHF. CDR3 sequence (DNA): TGTGCCAGCAGTGAAATCTCCCGGAACCAGCCCCAGCATTTT.